The clone carrying this TCR beta chain was picked up a small number of times. What it binds is unknown. TCRdb passed the 5' RACE reads through MiXCR, listing each CDR3 protein once. The sample contains 110,000 or so distinct CDR3 sequences, 20% to 25% of which appear only once. This entry belongs to a study of T-cell memory formation after mild COVID-19. Overall study: Largely donor-specific sequence clusters came from two donors. Study results and caveats: CD4+ clones that contracted lay mainly in CM and EM; CD8+ ones lay in EMRA. Prior to infection, memory already included some responding clones, suggesting cross-reactive memory joined.

V was clipped by 5 bases and J by 0 bases; unmatched bases: 6. This CDR3 has 16 amino acids. The specimen sequenced was PBMCs or a T cell subset sorted from them (not recorded which). The chain is built from TRBV12-3 or TRBV12-4 and TRBJ2-3, with 9 bases that match TRBD1. The TCR originated in a man between 18 and 35 years old who had mild COVID-19 (a few samples of this study predate the infection). Cell type and time point are not known. CDR3: CASSARQGVSTDTQYF. In DNA, the CDR3 is TGTGCCAGCAGTGCCCGACAGGGGGTTAGCACAGATACGCAGTATTTT.